This entry lists 9 T cell receptor beta chains sequenced from one sample in a study of regulatory T cells in long-lasting Graves disease (dated by TCRdb to about 2021). The library was built by means of multiplex PCR. TCRdb lists the instrument as Illumina HiSeq 4000. To build TCR beta libraries, CDR3 regions were amplified by Arm-PCR using iRepertoire HTBI primers. Using fastp at Q25 and MiXCR, TCRdb reprocessed the public reads and kept productive beta chains. Merged by CDR3 protein, the rows form single entries marked with the most common genes and DNA. Present in this sample are more than 450,000 distinct CDR3 sequences, 9.5% to 15% of which were seen just once. Around 10% of the sample is held by the ten biggest clonotypes. Explained via the paper, the time point label denotes: newly diagnosed GD, antithyroid drugs for less than 3 months. RNA was extracted from PBMCs in TRIzol for both TCR sequencing and RNA sequencing.

In addition, the sample was reused for a study of T cells in Graves' hyperthyroidism and ophthalmopathy.

Sequencing was performed on peripheral blood mononuclear cells (PBMCs), taken at new diagnosis, from a patient treated with antithyroid drugs. The receptors originated from a woman in her twenties or thirties with Graves disease. Donor details come from another sample of the same person, matched by shared clones.

This clonotype was seen many times. The chain combines TRBV11-2 with TRBJ2-7, with D tentatively TRBD2 (6 bases). Trimming pared 1 base from V and 2 bases from J, leaving 9 bases between. Germline assignment: CDR1 SGHAT and CDR2 FQNNGV. This CDR3 has 14 residues. CDR3 in amino acids: CASSLGGTPYEQYF. CDR3 DNA sequence: TGTGCCAGCAGCTTAGGCGGGACCCCCTACGAGCAGTACTTC.

This sequence joins TRBV28 and TRBJ2-4; D might be TRBD1 (5 bases). V shed 3 bases and J shed 8 bases, with 11 bases lying between them. This CDR3 is built from 13 residues. CDR1 and CDR2 from the germline V gene are MDHEN and SYDVKM. The CDR3, as DNA: TGTGCCAGCAGTTTGGGGCTCCGGGACATTCAGTACTTC. It is translated as CASSLGLRDIQYF.

This clonotype was observed many times. This rearrangement joins TRBV20-1 to TRBJ2-7, with D perhaps being TRBD1 or TRBD2 (5 bases each). This CDR3 is 15 amino acids long. CDR1 DFQATT and CDR2 SNEGSKA come from the germline V gene (reference sequence). The V end lost 3 bases, the J end lost 4 bases, and 19 bases lay between the germline ends. The CDR3 DNA reads as TGCAGTGCTAGGGGAGAGGAAGGCCCAGGGTACGAGCAGTACTTC. Translation: CSARGEEGPGYEQYF.

Ten or more counts support this clonotype. The V and J genes are TRBV7-3 and TRBJ1-3; no clear D. There are 14 residues in the CDR3. Germline CDR1 and CDR2: SGHTA and FQGTGA. With 0 bases removed from V and 3 bases from J, the gap between germline ends came to 6 bases. CDR3 nucleotide sequence: TGTGCCAGCAGCTTAACAGGGAGTGGAAACACCATATATTTT. This sequence encodes CASSLTGSGNTIYF.

The table lists this clonotype with a few counts. The rearrangement uses TRBV18 and TRBJ2-1; D gene unclear. CDR1 and CDR2 from the germline V gene are KGHSH and LQKENI. The CDR3 has 16 residues. Trimming stripped 1 base from V and 0 bases from J, with 10 bases between. CDR3 nucleotide sequence: TGTGCCAGCTCACCACTTCAGTTGAGCTCCTACAATGAGCAGTTCTTC. This gives the protein CASSPLQLSSYNEQFF.

The table lists this clonotype with a count of one. CDR3: CASSLVSEAAGETQYF. CDR3 DNA sequence: TGTGCCAGCAGTTTAGTCTCCGAGGCAGCCGGAGAGACCCAGTACTTC. The V call is TRBV12-3 or TRBV12-4, the J call TRBJ2-5, with D hard to call. The CDR3 contains 16 residues. Between the trimmed V and J ends, which lost 1 base and 4 bases, there was a span of 16 bases.

This clonotype came up many times. This chain joins TRBV7-2 and TRBJ1-2; D is undetermined. The CDR3 runs 15 residues. CDR1 is SGHTA, CDR2 FQGNSA, per germline. V lost 4 bases and J 4 bases, leaving 16 bases between the germline ends. In DNA, the CDR3 is TGTGCCAGCAGCTCCCCTGAGGACGTAGGCTATGGCTACACCTTC. Protein sequence: CASSSPEDVGYGYTF.

Only a few counts were recorded for this clonotype. This chain links TRBV5-6 with TRBJ2-7; a possible D gene is TRBD2 (5 bases). Germline V gives CDR1 SGHDT, CDR2 YYEEEE. The V and J ends lost 2 bases and 6 bases respectively, with 12 bases between them. The CDR3 contains 13 residues. CDR3 residues: CASSLGGSAEQYF. CDR3 nucleotides: TGTGCCAGCAGCTTAGGAGGAAGCGCCGAGCAGTACTTC.

V is TRBV2 and J is TRBJ2-2; the D gene is possibly TRBD2 (5 bases). V gave up 0 bases and J gave up 7 bases, with 12 bases separating them. Germline assignment: CDR1 SNHLY and CDR2 FYNNEI. The CDR3 contains 15 residues. The CDR3 sequence: CASSEALGSDGELFF. The CDR3 DNA follows: TGTGCCAGCAGTGAAGCACTAGGGTCGGACGGGGAGCTGTTTTTT.